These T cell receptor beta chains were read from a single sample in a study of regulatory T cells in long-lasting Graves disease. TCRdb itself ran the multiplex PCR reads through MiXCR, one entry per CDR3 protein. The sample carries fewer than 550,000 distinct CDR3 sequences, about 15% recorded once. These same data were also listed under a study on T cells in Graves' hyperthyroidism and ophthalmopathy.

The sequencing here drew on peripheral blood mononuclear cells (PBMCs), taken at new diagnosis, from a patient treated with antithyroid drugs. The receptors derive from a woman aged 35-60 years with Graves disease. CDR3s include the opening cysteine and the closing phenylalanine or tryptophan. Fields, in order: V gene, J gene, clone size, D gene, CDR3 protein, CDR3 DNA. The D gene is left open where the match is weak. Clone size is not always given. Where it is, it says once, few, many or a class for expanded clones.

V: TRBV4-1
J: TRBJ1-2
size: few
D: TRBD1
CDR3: CASSQVTGDGYTF
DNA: TGCGCCAGCAGCCAAGTCACAGGGGATGGCTACACCTTC

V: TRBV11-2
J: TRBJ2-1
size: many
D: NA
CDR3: CASSPLGGEQFF
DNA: TGTGCCAGCAGCCCCCTCGGGGGTGAGCAGTTCTTC

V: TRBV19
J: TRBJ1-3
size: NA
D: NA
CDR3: CASSSGSSSGNTIYF
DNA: TGTGCCAGTAGCTCGGGGAGTTCCTCTGGAAACACCATATATTTT

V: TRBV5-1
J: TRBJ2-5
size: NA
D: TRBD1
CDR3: CASSGGGQGKETQYF
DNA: TGCGCCAGCTCTGGGGGCGGACAGGGAAAAGAGACCCAGTACTTC

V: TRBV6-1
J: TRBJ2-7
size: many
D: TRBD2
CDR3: CASCTLGGSTYEQYF
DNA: TGTGCCAGCTGTACTTTGGGGGGGTCGACCTACGAGCAGTACTTC

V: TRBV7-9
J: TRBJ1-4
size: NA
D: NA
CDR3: CASSLVNWTENEKLFF
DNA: TGTGCCAGCAGCTTGGTTAATTGGACAGAGAATGAAAAACTGTTTTTT

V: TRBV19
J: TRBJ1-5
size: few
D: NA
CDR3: CASTQQSYSNQPQHF
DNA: TGTGCCAGTACCCAGCAGTCCTATAGCAATCAGCCCCAGCATTTT

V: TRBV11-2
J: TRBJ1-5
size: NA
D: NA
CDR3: CASSQRPGLRNQPQHF
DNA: TGCGCCAGCAGCCAACGGCCGGGACTAAGAAATCAGCCCCAGCATTTT

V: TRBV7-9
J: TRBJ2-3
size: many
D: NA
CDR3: CASSLVTQAAHTQYF
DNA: TGTGCCAGCAGCTTAGTGACACAAGCGGCCCATACGCAGTATTTT

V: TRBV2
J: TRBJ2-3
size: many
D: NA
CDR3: CASSGGEGAEDTQYF
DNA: TGTGCCAGCAGCGGGGGGGAGGGGGCTGAAGATACGCAGTATTTT

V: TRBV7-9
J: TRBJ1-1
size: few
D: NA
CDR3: CPSSLEAVGNTEAFF
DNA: TGTCCCAGCAGCTTAGAGGCCGTTGGGAACACTGAAGCTTTCTTT

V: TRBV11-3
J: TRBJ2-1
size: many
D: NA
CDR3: CASSSGRRLQQFF
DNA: TGTGCCAGCAGCTCAGGGCGCAGGCTTCAGCAGTTCTTC

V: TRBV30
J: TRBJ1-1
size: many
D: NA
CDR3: CASGRWETEAFF
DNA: TGTGCCTCCGGACGTTGGGAGACTGAAGCTTTCTTT

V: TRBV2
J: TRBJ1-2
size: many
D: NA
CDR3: CASTTPDGNYGYTF
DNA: TGTGCCAGCACTACCCCGGACGGTAACTATGGCTACACCTTC

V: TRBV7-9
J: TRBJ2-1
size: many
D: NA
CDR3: CASNSRERHDNEQFF
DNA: TGTGCCAGCAACTCCCGGGAGCGACACGACAATGAGCAGTTCTTC

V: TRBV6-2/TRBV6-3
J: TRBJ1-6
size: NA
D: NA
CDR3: CASSSDSFNNSPLHF
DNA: TGTGCCAGCAGTTCCGACAGTTTTAATAATTCACCCCTCCACTTT

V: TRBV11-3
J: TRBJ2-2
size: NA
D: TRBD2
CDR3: CAFHGGASTGELFF
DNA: TGTGCATTTCACGGGGGGGCAAGCACCGGGGAGCTGTTTTTT

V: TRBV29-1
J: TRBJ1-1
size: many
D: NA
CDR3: CSGGQLNTEAFF
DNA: TGCAGCGGCGGACAGCTGAACACTGAAGCTTTCTTT

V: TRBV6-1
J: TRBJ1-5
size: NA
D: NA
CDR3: CANPVGTQPQHF
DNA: TGTGCCAACCCGGTCGGGACTCAGCCCCAGCATTTT

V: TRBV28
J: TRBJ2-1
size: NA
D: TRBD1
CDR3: CASSLRTGDSNEQFF
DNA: TGTGCCAGCAGCCTCAGGACAGGGGACTCCAATGAGCAGTTCTTC

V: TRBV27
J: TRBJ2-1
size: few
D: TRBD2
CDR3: CASSLLGTSSHNEQFF
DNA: TGTGCCAGCAGTTTACTGGGGACTAGCTCCCACAATGAGCAGTTCTTC

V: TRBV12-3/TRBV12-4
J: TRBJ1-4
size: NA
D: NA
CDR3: CASTKTTNEKLFF
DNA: TGTGCCAGTACGAAAACAACTAATGAAAAACTGTTTTTT

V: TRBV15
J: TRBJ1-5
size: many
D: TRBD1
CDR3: CATSRPLGTGLQPQHF
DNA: TGTGCCACCAGCAGACCCCTTGGGACAGGGCTTCAGCCCCAGCATTTT

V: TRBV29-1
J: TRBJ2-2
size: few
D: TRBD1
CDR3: CSVNPGTGHTGELFF
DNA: TGCAGCGTAAACCCAGGGACAGGCCACACCGGGGAGCTGTTTTTT

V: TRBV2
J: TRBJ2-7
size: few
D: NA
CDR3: CASSGSTNSYEQYF
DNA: TGTGCCAGCAGTGGGTCGACGAATTCCTACGAGCAGTACTTC

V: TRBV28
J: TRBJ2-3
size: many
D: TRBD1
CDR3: CASSPGTGDSYTQYF
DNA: TGTGCCAGCAGTCCCGGGACAGGGGATTCCTATACGCAGTATTTT

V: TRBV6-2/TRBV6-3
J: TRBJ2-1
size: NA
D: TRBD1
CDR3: CASSYEGQAQQFF
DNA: TGTGCCAGCAGTTACGAAGGACAGGCCCAGCAGTTCTTC

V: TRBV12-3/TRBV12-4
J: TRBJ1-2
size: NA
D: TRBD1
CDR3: CASLKDRVGGYTF
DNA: TGTGCCAGCCTGAAAGACAGGGTCGGTGGCTACACCTTC

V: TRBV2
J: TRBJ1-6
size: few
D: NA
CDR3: CASSEESRYNSPLHF
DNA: TGTGCCAGCAGTGAAGAAAGTAGGTATAATTCACCCCTCCACTTT

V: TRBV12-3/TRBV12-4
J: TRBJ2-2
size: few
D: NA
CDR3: CASTGTANTGELFF
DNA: TGTGCCAGCACTGGGACCGCGAACACCGGGGAGCTGTTTTTT

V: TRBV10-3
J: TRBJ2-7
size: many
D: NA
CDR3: CAISEMEAYYEQYF
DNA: TGTGCCATCAGTGAAATGGAGGCCTACTACGAGCAGTACTTC

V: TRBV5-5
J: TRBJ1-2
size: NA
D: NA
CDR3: CASSSGTIMGRYGYTF
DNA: TGTGCCAGCAGCTCCGGGACTATTATGGGACGTTATGGCTACACCTTC

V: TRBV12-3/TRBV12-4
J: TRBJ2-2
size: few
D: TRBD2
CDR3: CASSSLGRDDDTGELFF
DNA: TGTGCCAGCAGCTCCCTAGGGAGGGACGACGACACCGGGGAGCTGTTTTTT

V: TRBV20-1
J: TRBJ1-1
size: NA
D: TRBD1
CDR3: CSALPGTANTEAFF
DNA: TGCAGTGCGTTACCCGGGACAGCAAACACTGAAGCTTTCTTT

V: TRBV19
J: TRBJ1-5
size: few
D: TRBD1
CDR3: CASDFRQGANQPQHF
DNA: TGTGCCAGTGACTTCAGACAGGGGGCTAATCAGCCCCAGCATTTT

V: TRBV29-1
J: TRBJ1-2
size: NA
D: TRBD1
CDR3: CSLWDSDVYGYTF
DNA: TGCAGCCTTTGGGACAGTGACGTCTATGGCTACACCTTC

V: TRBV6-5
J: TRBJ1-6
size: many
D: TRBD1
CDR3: CASSYPEGTGQGWGSPLHF
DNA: TGTGCCAGCAGTTATCCCGAGGGGACAGGGCAGGGTTGGGGATCACCCCTCCACTTT

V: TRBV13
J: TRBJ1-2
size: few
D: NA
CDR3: CASSSHRDGYTF
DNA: TGTGCCAGCAGCTCCCACAGGGATGGCTACACCTTC

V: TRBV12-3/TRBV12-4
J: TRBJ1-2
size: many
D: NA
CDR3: CASSLAGDDGYTF
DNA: TGCGCCAGCAGCTTGGCAGGGGATGATGGCTACACCTTC

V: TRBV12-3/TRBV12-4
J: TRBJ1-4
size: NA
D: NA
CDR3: CASSFRGGWEKLFF
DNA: TGTGCCAGCAGTTTCCGAGGAGGATGGGAAAAACTGTTTTTT

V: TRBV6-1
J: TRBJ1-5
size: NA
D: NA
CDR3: CASMETPARNQPQHF
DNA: TGCGCCAGCATGGAGACACCGGCCCGGAATCAGCCCCAGCATTTT

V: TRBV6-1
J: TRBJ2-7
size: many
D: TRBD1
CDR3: CASSRPGQGDHEQYF
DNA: TGTGCCAGCAGTCGCCCGGGACAGGGTGACCACGAGCAGTACTTC

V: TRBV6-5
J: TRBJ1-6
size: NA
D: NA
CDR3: CASSYDRDNSPLHF
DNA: TGTGCCAGCAGTTACGACAGAGACAATTCACCCCTCCACTTT

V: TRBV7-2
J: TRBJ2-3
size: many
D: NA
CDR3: CASSLGLANTDTQYF
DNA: TGTGCCAGCAGCTTAGGGCTAGCGAACACAGATACGCAGTATTTT

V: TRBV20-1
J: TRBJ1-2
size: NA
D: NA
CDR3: CSARDQGQIYGYTF
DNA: TGCAGTGCTAGAGATCAAGGACAGATCTATGGCTACACCTTC